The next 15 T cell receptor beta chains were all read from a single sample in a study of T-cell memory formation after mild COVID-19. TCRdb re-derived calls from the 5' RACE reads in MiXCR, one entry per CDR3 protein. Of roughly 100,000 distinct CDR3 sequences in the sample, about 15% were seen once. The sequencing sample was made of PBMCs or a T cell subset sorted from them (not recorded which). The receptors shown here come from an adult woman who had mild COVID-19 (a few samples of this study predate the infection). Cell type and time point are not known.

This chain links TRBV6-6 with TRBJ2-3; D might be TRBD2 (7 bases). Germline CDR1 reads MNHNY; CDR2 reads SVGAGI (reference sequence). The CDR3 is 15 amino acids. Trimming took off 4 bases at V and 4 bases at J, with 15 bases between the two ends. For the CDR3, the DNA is TGTGCCAGCAGTTCGGGTCGGGGGGCTGCAGATACGCAGTATTTT. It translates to CASSSGRGAADTQYF.

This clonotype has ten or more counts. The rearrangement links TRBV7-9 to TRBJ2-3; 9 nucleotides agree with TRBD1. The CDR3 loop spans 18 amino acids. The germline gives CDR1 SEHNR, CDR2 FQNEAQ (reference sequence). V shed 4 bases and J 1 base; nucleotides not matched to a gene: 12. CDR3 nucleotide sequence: TGTGCCAGCAGCTCCGCCCCCGGGACAGGGAGAGGCACAGATACGCAGTATTTT. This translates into CASSSAPGTGRGTDTQYF.

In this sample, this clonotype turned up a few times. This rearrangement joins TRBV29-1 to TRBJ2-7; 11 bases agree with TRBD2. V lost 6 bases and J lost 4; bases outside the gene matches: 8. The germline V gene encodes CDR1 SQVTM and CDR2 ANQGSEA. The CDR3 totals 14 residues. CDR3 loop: CSVEIAGGIYEQYF. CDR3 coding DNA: TGCAGCGTCGAGATAGCGGGAGGGATTTACGAGCAGTACTTC.

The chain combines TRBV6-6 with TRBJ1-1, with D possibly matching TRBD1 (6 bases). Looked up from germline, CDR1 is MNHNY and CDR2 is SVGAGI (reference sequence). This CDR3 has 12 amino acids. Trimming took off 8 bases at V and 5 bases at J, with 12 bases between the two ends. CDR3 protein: CASDVQGTEAFF. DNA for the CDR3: TGTGCCAGCGACGTTCAGGGGACTGAAGCTTTCTTT.

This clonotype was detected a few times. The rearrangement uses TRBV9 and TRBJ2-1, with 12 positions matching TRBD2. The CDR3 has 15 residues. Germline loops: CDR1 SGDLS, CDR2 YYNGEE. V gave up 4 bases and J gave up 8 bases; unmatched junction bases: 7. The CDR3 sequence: CASSLATSGGDEQFF. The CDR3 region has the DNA TGTGCCAGCAGCCTTGCGACTAGCGGGGGCGATGAGCAGTTCTTC.

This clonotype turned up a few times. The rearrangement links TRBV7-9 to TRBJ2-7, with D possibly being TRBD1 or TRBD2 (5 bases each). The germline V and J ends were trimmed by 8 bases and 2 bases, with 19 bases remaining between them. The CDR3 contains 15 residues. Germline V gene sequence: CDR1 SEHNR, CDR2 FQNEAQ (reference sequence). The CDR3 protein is CASSPGSSSPYEQYF. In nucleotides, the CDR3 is TGTGCCAGCTCGCCAGGGAGTTCTAGCCCCTACGAGCAGTACTTC.

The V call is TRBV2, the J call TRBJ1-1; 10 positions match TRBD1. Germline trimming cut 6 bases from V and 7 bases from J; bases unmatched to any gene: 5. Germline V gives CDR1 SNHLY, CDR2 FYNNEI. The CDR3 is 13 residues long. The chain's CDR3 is CASRGTGASEAFF. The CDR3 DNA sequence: TGTGCCAGCAGGGGGACAGGGGCTAGTGAAGCTTTCTTT.

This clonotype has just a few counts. The CDR3 DNA reads TGTGCCACCAGTGAAGGATTGGGCGAGCAGTACTTC. Its protein is CATSEGLGEQYF. J is TRBJ2-7 and V is TRBV24-1; no reliable D call. CDR1 is KGHDR, CDR2 SFDVKD, per germline. V was shortened by 4 bases and J by 6 bases, with 9 bases between the two germline ends. This CDR3 comprises 12 residues.

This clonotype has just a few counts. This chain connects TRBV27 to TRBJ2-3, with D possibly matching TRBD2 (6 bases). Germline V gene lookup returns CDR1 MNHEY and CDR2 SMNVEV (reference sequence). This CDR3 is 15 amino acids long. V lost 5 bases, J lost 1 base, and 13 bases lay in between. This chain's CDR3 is CASSLGVAGTDTQYF. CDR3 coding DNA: TGTGCCAGCAGTCTTGGGGTAGCGGGCACAGATACGCAGTATTTT.

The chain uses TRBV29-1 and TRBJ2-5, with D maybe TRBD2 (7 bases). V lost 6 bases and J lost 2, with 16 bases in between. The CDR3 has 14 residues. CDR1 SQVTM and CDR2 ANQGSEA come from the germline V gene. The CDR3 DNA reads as TGCAGCGTCCAAGGGGGGGGGAGACAAGAGACCCAGTACTTC. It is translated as CSVQGGGRQETQYF.

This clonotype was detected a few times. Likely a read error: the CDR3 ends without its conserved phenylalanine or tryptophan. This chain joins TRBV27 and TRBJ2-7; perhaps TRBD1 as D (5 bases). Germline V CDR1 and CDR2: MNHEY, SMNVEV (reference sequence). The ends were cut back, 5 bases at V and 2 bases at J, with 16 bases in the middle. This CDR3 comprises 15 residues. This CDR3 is CASSEGAAHPYEQYL. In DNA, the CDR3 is TGTGCCAGCAGTGAAGGGGCGGCACACCCCTACGAGCAGTACTTA.

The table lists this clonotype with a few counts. For the CDR3, the DNA is TGTGCCAGCAAAACGGGACAGGGTGTTTACGAGCAGTACTTC. It specifies CASKTGQGVYEQYF. V usage is TRBV27 and J usage is TRBJ2-7, with 9 bases matching TRBD1. The CDR3 sequence is 14 residues long. CDR1 and CDR2 from the germline V gene are MNHEY and SMNVEV (reference sequence). The J segment lost 4 bases and the V segment lost 7 bases, leaving 8 bases of the junction unmatched.

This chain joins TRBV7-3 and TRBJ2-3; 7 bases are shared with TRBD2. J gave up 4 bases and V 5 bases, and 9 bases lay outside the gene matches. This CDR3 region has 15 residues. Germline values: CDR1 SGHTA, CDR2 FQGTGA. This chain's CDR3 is CASSLGLGVADTQYF. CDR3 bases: TGTGCCAGCAGCCTAGGACTAGGCGTTGCAGATACGCAGTATTTT.

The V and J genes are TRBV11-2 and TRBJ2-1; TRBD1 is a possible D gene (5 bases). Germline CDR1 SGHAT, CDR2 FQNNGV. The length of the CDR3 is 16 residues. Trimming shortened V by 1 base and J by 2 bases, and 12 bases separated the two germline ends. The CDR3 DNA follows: TGTGCCAGCAGCTTAGGGGCAGGCAGGGCCTACAATGAGCAGTTCTTC. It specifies CASSLGAGRAYNEQFF.

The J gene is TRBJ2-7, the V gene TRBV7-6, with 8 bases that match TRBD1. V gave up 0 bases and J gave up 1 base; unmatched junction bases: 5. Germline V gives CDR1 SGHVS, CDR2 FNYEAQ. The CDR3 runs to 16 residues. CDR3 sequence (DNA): TGTGCCAGCAGCTTAGCCCCCTGGACAGGGTCCTACGAGCAGTACTTC. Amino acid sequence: CASSLAPWTGSYEQYF.